This T cell receptor beta chain was captured in a study of T cell responses to AZD1222 COVID-19 vaccine. This CDR3 is built from 12 residues. With 5 bases clipped from V and 9 bases from J, the junction kept 3 bases outside the gene matches. Germline V CDR1 and CDR2: SGHTA, FQGTGA. Some clones are missing from TCRdb's copy, which holds only in-frame ones; the method was immunoSEQ multiplex PCR. The profile shows approximately 150,000 clones, around 90% of them singletons. The chain couples TRBV7-3 to TRBJ2-1, with 8 nucleotides matching TRBD1. This TCR derives from an adult in good health. The sequences come from peripheral blood, collected on day 0 of AZD1222 vaccination. This CDR3 is CASSDDRGEQFF. The CDR3 bases are TGTGCCAGCAGCGACGACAGGGGTGAGCAGTTCTTC.